This T cell receptor (beta chain) was sequenced for a study of shared clonotypes between healthy human individuals. Over several immunoSEQ plates, each subset's genomic DNA was distributed in even portions. Generated by immunoSEQ multiplex PCR, the TCRdb table keeps only in-frame clones and is missing some. The table includes 600,000 or so clones, approximately 95% detected once. Positively selected for CCR7, the CD45RO-negative cells used as naive CD8 cells excluded terminally differentiated effector memory CD45RA+ cells. Study-wide points: Relative to clonotypes present in all four donors, those not shared had lower generation probabilities. Large sequencing depth failed to make sorted-subset sequencing complete, rarefaction showed.

CDR3 size: 18 residues. Germline CDR1 is SGHVS and CDR2 is FQNEAQ. The V gene end was trimmed by 5 bases and the J gene end by 5 bases; junction bases not matched to a gene: 11. Concerning this clone: Antigen specificity is unknown.

Sequencing was carried out using naive CD8+ T cells sorted from blood. The sequence derives from a woman in her twenties or thirties in good health. The V call is TRBV7-8, the J call TRBJ2-5, with TRBD2 identical over 16 bases. For the CDR3, the DNA is TGTGCCAGCAGCGGGGGACTAGCGGGAGGGACGGCCTGGGAGACCCAGTACTTC. It specifies CASSGGLAGGTAWETQYF.